One and the same sample provided the 11 T cell receptor beta chains below, sequenced in a study of T cell responses to AZD1222 COVID-19 vaccine. The protocol was immunoSEQ multiplex PCR, while the TCRdb copy is restricted to in-frame clones and leaves out a portion. The repertoire consists of 150,000 to 200,000 clones, with roughly 92% occurring once and the leading ten covering 2.5% to 3%. The sequencing used peripheral blood, collected on day 0 of AZD1222 vaccination. These receptor sequences come from an adult in good health.

The chain joins TRBV5-8 to TRBJ1-2; the match to TRBD1 covers 7 bases. There are 13 residues in the CDR3. V was clipped by 1 base and J by 5 bases; unmatched bases: 2. From germline, CDR1 is SGHTS and CDR2 YDEGEE. DNA for the CDR3: TGTGCCAGCAGCTTGACAGGGGCATATGGCTACACCTTC. Protein product: CASSLTGAYGYTF.

The chain recombines TRBV5-8 with TRBJ2-1; 8 bases map to TRBD2. CDR3 length: 18 amino acids. After removal of 1 base from V and 2 bases from J, the junction contained 11 bases not matched to a gene. Germline-derived CDR1 and CDR2 are SGHTS and YDEGEE. Written as DNA, the CDR3 is TGTGCCAGCAGCTTGCAGCGGGAGTCCTATTCGACCTACAATGAGCAGTTCTTC. Protein product: CASSLQRESYSTYNEQFF.

The J gene is TRBJ2-7, the V gene TRBV5-5; 11 bases agree with TRBD2. V was pared by 0 bases and J by 1 base, with 6 bases of the junction left unmatched. The CDR3 spans 17 residues. The V gene's germline CDR1 is SGHKS and CDR2 YYEKEE (reference sequence). The CDR3: CASSLEVGLAASYEQYF. As DNA, the CDR3 is TGTGCCAGCAGCTTGGAGGTGGGACTAGCGGCTTCCTACGAGCAGTACTTC.

The chain joins TRBV6-5 to TRBJ2-3, with 10 bases matching TRBD2. CDR3 length: 14 amino acids. Germline CDR1 reads MNHEY; CDR2 reads SVGAGI. The V gene end was trimmed by 10 bases and the J gene end by 4 bases; junction bases not matched to a gene: 8. The CDR3 spells CATQREGGADTQYF. DNA of the CDR3: TGTGCCACACAGCGGGAGGGGGGAGCAGATACGCAGTATTTT.

This chain uses TRBV6-5 with TRBJ1-1, with D perhaps matching TRBD1 (6 bases). The germline V and J ends were trimmed by 6 bases and 4 bases, with 12 bases remaining between them. The germline V gene has CDR1 MNHEY and CDR2 SVGAGI. This CDR3 contains 13 residues. CDR3 nucleotides: TGTGCCAGCAGCACAGGGTTAGGCACTGAAGCTTTCTTT. It translates to CASSTGLGTEAFF.

As DNA, the CDR3 is TGTGCCAGCAGTTCCGGACAGGCCGCGGGAGCTTTCTTT. Translating it yields CASSSGQAAGAFF. V is TRBV5-4 and J is TRBJ1-1, with 7 bases lining up with TRBD1. The germline V gene has CDR1 SGHNT and CDR2 YYREEE (reference sequence). The CDR3 is made up of 13 amino acids. J lost 10 bases, V lost 5 bases, and 11 bases had no gene match.

The chain carries TRBV15 and TRBJ2-7, with a weak D call TRBD2 (6 bases). With 9 bases removed from V and 0 bases from J, the gap between germline ends came to 9 bases. The CDR3 is made up of 12 amino acids. Germline loops: CDR1 LNHNV, CDR2 YYDKDF (reference sequence). CDR3 DNA: TGTGCCACGGGACTGAGCTCCTACGAGCAGTACTTC. Protein sequence: CATGLSSYEQYF.

Written as DNA, the CDR3 is TGTGCCAGCAGCCAGGTAAAAACGGGCGAGCAGTACTTC. Encoded protein: CASSQVKTGEQYF. This rearrangement joins TRBV3-1 (or the pseudogene TRBV3-2) to TRBJ2-7; D gene unclear. CDR1 is LGHDT, CDR2 YNNKEL, per germline (reference sequence). The length of the CDR3 is 13 residues. V was shortened by 3 bases and J by 6 bases, with 12 bases between the two germline ends.

The V gene is TRBV7-9, the J gene TRBJ2-5, with 7 positions matching TRBD1. Gene TRBJ2-7 matches the end of the DNA better, so the J call may be wrong. The germline V gene encodes CDR1 SEHNR and CDR2 FQNEAQ (reference sequence). This CDR3 spans 17 amino acids. As DNA, the CDR3 is TGTGCCAGCAGCTTAGCGATACGGAGGACAGGCAACTACGAGCAGTACTTC. It encodes CASSLAIRRTGNYEQYF.

The chain uses TRBV27 and TRBJ1-6, with 7 bases aligning to TRBD1. V lost 2 bases, J lost 10 bases, and 14 bases stayed unmatched. This CDR3 is built from 17 residues. Germline assignment: CDR1 MNHEY and CDR2 SMNVEV (reference sequence). CDR3 DNA sequence: TGTGCCAGCAGTTTAAGGTCGTCGGGGACAGATACCTCACCCCTCCACTTT. Translation: CASSLRSSGTDTSPLHF.

V is TRBV5-1 and J is TRBJ1-2; the D gene is possibly TRBD1 (5 bases). CDR3 length equals 13 residues. V lost 0 bases and J 6 bases, leaving 9 bases between the germline ends. Germline V gene sequence: CDR1 SGHRS, CDR2 YFSETQ. The CDR3 protein is CASSLGGSDGYTF. The CDR3 DNA reads TGCGCCAGCAGCTTGGGGGGCTCGGATGGCTACACCTTC.